This TCR beta chain was found in a study of a mutant IDH1 vaccine in newly diagnosed glioma. Study at large: Standard pretreatment was either radiotherapy, temozolomide, or, for most, radiochemotherapy with temozolomide.

Time point reported: baseline, week 1 (first vaccination visit). Treatment defined: pre-vaccination baseline after standard-of-care therapy. Patients carried new grade 3 or 4 IDH1-mutant astrocytomas lacking nuclear ATRX. Trimming pared 8 bases from V and 0 bases from J, leaving 10 bases between. The CDR3 covers 13 residues. In germline, CDR1 is LNHDA, CDR2 SQIVND (reference sequence). The assay was immunoSEQ multiplex PCR, and TCRdb's table has in-frame clones only and misses some. The sample has 50,000 to 75,000 clones, about 91% seen once. General study findings and limits: Immune responses induced by vaccination arose in under 95% of the patients.

A remark on this clone: As yet, its antigen is unknown.

The clonotype comes from a man aged 50-60 years with glioma. The chain carries TRBV19 and TRBJ1-2; D ambiguous. This sample comprised PBMCs, obtained from a glioma patient treated with radiotherapy, temozolomide or both. CDR3 in DNA: TGTGCCAGTGGCTCCTGGACTAACTATGGCTACACCTTC. It codes for CASGSWTNYGYTF.